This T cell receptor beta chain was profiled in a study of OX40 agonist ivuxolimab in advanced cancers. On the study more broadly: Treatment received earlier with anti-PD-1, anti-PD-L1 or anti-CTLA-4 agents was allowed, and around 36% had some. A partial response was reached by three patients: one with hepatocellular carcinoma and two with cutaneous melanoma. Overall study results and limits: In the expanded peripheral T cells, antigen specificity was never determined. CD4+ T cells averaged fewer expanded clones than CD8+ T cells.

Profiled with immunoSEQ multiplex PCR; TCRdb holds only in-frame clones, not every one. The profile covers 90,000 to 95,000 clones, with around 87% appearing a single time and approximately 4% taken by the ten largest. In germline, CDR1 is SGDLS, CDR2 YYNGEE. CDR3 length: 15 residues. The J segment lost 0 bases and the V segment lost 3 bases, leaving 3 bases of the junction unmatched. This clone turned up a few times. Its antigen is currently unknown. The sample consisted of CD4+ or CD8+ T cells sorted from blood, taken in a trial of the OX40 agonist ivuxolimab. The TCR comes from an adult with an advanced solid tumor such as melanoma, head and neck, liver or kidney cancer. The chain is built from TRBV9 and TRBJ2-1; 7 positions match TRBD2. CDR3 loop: CASSAPSGSYNEQFF. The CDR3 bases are TGTGCCAGCAGCGCACCTAGCGGCTCCTACAATGAGCAGTTCTTC.